Detailed here is one TCR beta chain. As yet, its antigen is unknown. The sample originates from a study of T cell responses to AZD1222 COVID-19 vaccine. Study-level points and caveats: The donors showed a predominance of white British ancestry and of females, with possible underestimation of clonal diversity. At baseline, just five or six AZD1222 recipients tested seropositive. All repertoire sampling was performed exclusively after the peak T cell response. Spike-specific TCR breadth and depth both grew after two AZD1222 doses.

Some clones are missing from TCRdb's copy, which holds only in-frame ones; the method was immunoSEQ multiplex PCR. The sample lists about 93,000 clones, about nine tenths occurring once. The sample was peripheral blood, taken on day 0 of MenACWY control vaccination. This sequence originates from an adult in good health.

The CDR3 here is CASSLAGTGGTEAFF. DNA for the CDR3: TGTGCCAGCAGCTTAGCCGGGACAGGGGGCACTGAAGCTTTCTTT. V gene TRBV11-3 combines with J gene TRBJ1-1; 11 positions agree with TRBD1. The CDR3 loop spans 15 amino acids. CDR1 and CDR2 from the germline V gene are SGHNT and YENEEA. V shed 1 base and J 4 bases; nucleotides not matched to a gene: 2. The variable domain in full, completed from reference TRBV11-3 and TRBJ1-1, reads EAGVVQSPRYKIIEKKQPVAFWCNPISGHNTLYWYLQNLGQGPELLIRYENEEAVDDSQLPKDRFSAERLKGVDSTLKIQPAELGDSAVYLCASSLAGTGGTEAFFGQGTRLTVV.